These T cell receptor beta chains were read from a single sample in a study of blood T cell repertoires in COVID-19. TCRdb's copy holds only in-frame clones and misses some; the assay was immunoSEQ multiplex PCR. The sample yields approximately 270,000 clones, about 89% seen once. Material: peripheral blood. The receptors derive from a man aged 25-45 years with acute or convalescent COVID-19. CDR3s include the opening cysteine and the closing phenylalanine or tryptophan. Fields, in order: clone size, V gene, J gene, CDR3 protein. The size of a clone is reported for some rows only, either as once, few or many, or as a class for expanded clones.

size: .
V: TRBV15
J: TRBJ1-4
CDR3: CATSRVGTGTHNEKLFF

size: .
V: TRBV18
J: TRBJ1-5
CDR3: CASSPRTGLSNQPQHF

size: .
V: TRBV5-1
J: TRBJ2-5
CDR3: CASTQGGSGEETQYF

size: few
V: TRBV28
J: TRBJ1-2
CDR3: CASSSPPGGAHYGYTF

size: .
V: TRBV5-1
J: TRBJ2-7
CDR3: CASSLISGAPGEQYF

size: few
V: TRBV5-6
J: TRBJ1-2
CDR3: CASSPPRFNYGYTF

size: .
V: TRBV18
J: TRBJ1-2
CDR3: CASSPEALRGAGSGYTF

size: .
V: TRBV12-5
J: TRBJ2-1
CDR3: CASGLAIQGNEQFF

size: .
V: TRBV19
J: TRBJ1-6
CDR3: CASSVSQGRNSPLHF

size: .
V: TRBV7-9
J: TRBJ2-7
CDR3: CASIPLGQGQVGSYEQYF

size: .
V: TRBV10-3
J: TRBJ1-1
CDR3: CAISDWIAATEAFF

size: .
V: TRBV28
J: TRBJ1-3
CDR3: CASSLRQGIIYF

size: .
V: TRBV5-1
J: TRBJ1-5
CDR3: CASKGVQPQHF

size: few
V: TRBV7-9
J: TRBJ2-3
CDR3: CASSPRGQGSITDTQYF

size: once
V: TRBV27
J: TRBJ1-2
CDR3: CASSRQKNYGYTF

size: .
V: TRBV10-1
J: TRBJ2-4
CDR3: CASSETLTGAKNIQYF

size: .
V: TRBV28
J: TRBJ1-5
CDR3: CASRGGTDYNQPQHF

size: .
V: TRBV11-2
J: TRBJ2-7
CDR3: CASSSDRRSYEQYF

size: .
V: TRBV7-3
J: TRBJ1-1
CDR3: CASSLSSGSPEAFF

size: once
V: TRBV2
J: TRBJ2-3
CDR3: CASTRGQDTDTQYF

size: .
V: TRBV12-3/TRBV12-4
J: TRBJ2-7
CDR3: CASSPIRGEQYF

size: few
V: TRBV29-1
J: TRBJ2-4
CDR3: CSASGQPGGKNIQYF

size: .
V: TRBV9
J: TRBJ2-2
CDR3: CASSVAGLTGELFF

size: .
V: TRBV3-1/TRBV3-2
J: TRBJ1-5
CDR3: CASSQDSGAENQPQHF

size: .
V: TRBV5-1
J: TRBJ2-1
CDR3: CASSLVGQGDEQFF

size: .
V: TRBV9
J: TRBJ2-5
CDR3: CASSVGRGEQETQYF

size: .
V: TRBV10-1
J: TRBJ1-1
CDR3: CASSLRGISEAFF

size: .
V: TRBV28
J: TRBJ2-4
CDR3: CASAGANWQNIQYF

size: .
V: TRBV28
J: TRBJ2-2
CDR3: CASSLTRANTGELFF

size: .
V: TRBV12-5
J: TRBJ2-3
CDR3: CASGYGQGYTDTQYF

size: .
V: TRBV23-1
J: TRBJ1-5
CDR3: CASSQSHSNQPQHF

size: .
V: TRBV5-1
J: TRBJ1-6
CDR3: CASSLAENFNSPLHF

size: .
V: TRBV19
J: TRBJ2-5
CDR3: CASSIVAGGQETQYF

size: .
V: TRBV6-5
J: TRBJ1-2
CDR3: CASSLYQGDRPGYTF

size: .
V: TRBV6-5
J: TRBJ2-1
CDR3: CASRRGQGIYNEQFF

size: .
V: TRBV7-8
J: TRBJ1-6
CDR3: CASRTRDRGVNSPLHF

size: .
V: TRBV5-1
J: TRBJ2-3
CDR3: CASSLSAGYSTDTQYF

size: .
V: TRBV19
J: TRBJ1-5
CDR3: CASSGGGGQPQHF

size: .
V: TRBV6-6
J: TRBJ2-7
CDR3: CASSYSGQRRTYEQYF

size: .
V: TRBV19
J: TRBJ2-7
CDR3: CASSISERERTYEQYF

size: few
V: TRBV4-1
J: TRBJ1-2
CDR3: CASSQDSGRGPHGYTF

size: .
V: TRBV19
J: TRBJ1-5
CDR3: CATASHSNQPQHF

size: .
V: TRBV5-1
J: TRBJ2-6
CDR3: CASSLKPSGANVLTF

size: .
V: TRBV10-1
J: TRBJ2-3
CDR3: CASSGISPTDTQYF

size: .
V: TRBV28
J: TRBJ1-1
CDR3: CASSFHPAPRAFF

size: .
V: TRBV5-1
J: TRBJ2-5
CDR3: CASSLPSGGSNKETQYF

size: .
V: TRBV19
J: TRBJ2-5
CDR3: CVEVGLAGGETQYF

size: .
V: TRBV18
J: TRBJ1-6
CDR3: CASSPVAGTGGTPLHF

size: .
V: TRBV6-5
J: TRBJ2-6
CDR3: CASRPDRAGANVLTF

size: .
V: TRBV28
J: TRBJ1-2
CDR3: CASILTGGAGYTF

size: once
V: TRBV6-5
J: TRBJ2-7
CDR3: CASSLHRDNYYEQYF

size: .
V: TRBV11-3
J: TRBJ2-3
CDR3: CASQLSLAGVTQYF

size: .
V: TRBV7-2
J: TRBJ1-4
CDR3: CASSFTGLGGEKLFF